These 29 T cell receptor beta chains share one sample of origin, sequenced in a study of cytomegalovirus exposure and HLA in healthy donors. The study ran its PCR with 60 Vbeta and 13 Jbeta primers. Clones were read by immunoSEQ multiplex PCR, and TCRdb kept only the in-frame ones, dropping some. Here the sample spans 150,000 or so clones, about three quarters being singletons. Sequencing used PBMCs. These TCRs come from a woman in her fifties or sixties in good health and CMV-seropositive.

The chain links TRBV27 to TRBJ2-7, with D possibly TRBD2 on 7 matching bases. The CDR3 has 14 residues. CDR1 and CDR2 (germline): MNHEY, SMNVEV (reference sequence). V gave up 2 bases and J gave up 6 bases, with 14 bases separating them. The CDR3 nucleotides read TGTGCCAGCAGTTTAGGGGGGGCGCGGTCCGAGCAGTACTTC. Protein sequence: CASSLGGARSEQYF.

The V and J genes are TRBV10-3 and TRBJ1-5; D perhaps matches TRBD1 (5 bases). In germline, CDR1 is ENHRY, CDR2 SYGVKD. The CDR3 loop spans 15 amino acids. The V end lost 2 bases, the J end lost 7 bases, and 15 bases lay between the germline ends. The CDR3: CAISEVGGDGQPQHF. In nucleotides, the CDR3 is TGTGCCATCAGTGAGGTCGGGGGGGACGGACAGCCCCAGCATTTT.

DNA of the CDR3: TGTGCCAGCAGCAGCACAGTCGTAGGGGGCGAGCAGTACTTC. It codes for CASSSTVVGGEQYF. V usage is TRBV7-9 and J usage is TRBJ2-7; tentative D call: TRBD1 (6 bases). V was shortened by 5 bases and J by 6 bases, with 17 bases between the two germline ends. The CDR3 runs 14 residues. From germline, CDR1 is SEHNR and CDR2 FQNEAQ (reference sequence).

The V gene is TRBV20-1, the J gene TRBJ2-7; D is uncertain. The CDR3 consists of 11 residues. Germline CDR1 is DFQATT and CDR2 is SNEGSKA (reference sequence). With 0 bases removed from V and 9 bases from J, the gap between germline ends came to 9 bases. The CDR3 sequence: CSARDLPGQYF. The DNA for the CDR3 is TGCAGTGCTAGAGATCTGCCCGGGCAGTACTTC.

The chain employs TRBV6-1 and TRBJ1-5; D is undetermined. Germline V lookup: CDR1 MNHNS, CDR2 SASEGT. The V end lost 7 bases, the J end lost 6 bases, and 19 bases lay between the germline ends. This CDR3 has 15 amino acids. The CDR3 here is CASTSEGLALQPQHF. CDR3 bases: TGTGCCAGCACCTCGGAAGGCCTAGCCCTTCAGCCCCAGCATTTT.

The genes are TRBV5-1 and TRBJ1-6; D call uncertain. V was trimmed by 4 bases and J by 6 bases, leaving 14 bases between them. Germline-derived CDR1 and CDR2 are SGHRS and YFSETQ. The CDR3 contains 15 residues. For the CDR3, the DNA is TGCGCCAGCAGCCCCGACGGAGTAGCTAATTCACCCCTCCACTTT. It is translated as CASSPDGVANSPLHF.

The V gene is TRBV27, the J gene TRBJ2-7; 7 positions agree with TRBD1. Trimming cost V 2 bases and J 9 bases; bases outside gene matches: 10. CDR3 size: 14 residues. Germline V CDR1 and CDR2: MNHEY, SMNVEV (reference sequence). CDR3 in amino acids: CASSLRDSEMWQYF. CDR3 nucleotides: TGTGCCAGCAGTTTACGGGACAGCGAAATGTGGCAGTACTTC.

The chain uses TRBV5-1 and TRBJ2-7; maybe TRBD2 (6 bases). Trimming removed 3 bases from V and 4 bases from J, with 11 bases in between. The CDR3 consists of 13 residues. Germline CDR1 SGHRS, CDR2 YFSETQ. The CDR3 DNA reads TGCGCCAGCAGCTCGGGTGCGGGATACGAGCAGTACTTC. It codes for CASSSGAGYEQYF.

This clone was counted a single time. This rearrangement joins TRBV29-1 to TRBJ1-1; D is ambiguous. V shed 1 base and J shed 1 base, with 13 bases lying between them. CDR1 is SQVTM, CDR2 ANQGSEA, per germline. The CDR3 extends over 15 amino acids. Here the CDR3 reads CSVEGVGSANTEAFF. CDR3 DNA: TGCAGCGTTGAAGGGGTGGGCTCAGCGAACACTGAAGCTTTCTTT.

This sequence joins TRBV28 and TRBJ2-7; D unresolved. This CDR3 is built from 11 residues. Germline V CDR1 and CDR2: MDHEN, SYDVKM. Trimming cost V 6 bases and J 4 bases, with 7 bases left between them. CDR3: CASSSPYEQYF. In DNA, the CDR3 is TGTGCCAGCAGCTCTCCTTACGAGCAGTACTTC.

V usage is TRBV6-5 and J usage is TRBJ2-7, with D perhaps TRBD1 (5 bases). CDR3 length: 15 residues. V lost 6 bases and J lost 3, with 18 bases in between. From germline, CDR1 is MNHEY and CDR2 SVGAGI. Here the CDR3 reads CASSLSPGSGYEQYF. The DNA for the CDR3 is TGTGCCAGCAGCCTCTCCCCAGGGTCAGGCTACGAGCAGTACTTC.

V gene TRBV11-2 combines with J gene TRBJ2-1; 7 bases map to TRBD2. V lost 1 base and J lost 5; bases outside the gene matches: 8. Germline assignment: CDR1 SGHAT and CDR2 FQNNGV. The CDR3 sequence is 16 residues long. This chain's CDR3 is CASSLGVGGPNNEQFF. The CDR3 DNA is TGTGCCAGCAGCTTAGGGGTGGGAGGGCCCAACAATGAGCAGTTCTTC.

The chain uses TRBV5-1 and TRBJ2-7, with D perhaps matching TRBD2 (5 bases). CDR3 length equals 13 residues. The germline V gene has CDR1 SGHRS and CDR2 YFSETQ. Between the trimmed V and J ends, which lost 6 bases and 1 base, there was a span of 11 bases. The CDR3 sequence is CASKEVGSYEQYF. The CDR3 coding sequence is TGCGCCAGCAAGGAGGTGGGGTCCTACGAGCAGTACTTC.

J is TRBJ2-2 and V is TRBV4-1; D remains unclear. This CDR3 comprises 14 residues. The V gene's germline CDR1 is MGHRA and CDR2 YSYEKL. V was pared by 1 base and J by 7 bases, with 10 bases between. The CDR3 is CASSQGRSDGELFF. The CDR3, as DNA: TGCGCCAGCAGCCAAGGGAGAAGCGACGGGGAGCTGTTTTTT.

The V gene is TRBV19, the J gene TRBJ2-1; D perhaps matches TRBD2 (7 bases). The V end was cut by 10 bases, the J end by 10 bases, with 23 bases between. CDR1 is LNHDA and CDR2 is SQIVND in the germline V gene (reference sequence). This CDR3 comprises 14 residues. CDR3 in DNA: TGTGCCACTTTACCGGGGGGCAGAGTTAAGGAGCAGTTCTTC. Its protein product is CATLPGGRVKEQFF.

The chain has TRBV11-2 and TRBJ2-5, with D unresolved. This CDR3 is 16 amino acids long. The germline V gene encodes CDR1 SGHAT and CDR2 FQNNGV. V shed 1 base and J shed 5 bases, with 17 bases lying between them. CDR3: CASSLVGGSPTETQYF. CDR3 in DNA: TGTGCCAGCAGCTTAGTTGGCGGCTCCCCAACCGAGACCCAGTACTTC.

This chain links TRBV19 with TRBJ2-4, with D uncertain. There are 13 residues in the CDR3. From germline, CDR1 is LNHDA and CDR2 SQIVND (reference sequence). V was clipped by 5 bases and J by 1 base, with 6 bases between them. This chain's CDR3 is CASSSQAKNIQYF. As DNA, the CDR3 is TGTGCCAGTAGTTCCCAGGCCAAAAACATTCAGTACTTC.

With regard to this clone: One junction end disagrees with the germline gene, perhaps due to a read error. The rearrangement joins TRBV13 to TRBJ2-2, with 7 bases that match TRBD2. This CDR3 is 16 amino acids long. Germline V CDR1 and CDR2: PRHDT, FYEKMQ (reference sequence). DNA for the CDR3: TGTGCCGGCAGCTTACAGCGGGGAAGCGACGCCGGGGAGCTGTTTTTT. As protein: CAGSLQRGSDAGELFF.

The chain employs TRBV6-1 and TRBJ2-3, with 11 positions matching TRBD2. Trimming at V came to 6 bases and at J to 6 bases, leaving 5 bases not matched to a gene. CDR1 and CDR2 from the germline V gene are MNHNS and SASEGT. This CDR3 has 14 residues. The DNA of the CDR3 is TGTGCCAGCAGGGTAGCGGGAGGGCGCGATACGCAGTATTTT. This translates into CASRVAGGRDTQYF.

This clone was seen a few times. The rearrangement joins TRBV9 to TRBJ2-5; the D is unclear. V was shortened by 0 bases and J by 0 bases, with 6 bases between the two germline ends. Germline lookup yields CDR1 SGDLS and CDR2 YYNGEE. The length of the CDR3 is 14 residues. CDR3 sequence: CASSVGADQETQYF. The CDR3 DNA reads TGTGCCAGCAGCGTAGGGGCAGACCAAGAGACCCAGTACTTC.

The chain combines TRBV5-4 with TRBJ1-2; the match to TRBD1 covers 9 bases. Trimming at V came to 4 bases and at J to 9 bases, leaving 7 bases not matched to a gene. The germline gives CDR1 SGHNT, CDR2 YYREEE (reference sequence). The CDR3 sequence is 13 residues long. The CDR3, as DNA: TGTGCCAGCAGCCTCCAAGACAGGGGGAGCTACACCTTC. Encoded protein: CASSLQDRGSYTF.

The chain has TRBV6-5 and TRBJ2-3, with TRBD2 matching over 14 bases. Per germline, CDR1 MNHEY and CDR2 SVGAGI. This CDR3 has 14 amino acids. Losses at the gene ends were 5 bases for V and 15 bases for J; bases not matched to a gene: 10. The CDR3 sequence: CASSSSMTSGGAYF. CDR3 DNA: TGTGCCAGCAGTAGCTCGATGACTAGCGGGGGGGCTTATTTT.

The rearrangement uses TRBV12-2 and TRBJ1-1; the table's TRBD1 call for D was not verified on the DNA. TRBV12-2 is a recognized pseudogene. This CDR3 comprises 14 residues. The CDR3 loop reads CASRLYKKRTEAFF. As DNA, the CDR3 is TGTGCAAGTCGCCTTTACAAAAAACGCACTGAAGCTTTCTTT.

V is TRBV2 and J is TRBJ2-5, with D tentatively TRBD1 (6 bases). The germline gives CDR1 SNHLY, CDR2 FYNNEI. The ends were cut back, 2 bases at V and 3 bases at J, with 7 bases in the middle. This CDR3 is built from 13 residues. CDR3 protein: CASSERGKETQYF. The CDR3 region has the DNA TGTGCCAGCAGTGAAAGGGGGAAAGAGACCCAGTACTTC.

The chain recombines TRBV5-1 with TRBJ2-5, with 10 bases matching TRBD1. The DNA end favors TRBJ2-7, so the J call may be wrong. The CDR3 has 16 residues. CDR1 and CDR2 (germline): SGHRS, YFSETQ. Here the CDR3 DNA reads TGCGCCAGCAGGCCCTTACCGGGACAGGGGTCCCACGAGCAGTACTTC. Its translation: CASRPLPGQGSHEQYF.

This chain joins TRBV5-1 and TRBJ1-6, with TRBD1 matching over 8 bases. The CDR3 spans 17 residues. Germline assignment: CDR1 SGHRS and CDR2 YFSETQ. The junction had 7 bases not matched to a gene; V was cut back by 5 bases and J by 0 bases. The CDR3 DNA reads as TGCGCCAGCAGTCAAGGACAGGGTGGCTCCTATAATTCACCCCTCCACTTT. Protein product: CASSQGQGGSYNSPLHF.

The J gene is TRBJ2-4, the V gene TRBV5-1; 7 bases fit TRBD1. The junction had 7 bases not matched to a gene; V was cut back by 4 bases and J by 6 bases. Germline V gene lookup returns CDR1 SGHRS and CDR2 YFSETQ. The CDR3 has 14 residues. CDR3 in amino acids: CASSPGTDGNIQYF. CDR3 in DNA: TGCGCCAGCAGCCCCGGGACAGACGGAAACATTCAGTACTTC.

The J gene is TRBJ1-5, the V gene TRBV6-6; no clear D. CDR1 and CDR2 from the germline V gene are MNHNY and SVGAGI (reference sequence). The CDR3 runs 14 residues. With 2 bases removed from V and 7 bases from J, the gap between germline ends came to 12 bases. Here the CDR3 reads CASSYRRGQQPQHF. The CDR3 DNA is TGTGCCAGCAGTTACCGTAGAGGGCAACAGCCCCAGCATTTT.

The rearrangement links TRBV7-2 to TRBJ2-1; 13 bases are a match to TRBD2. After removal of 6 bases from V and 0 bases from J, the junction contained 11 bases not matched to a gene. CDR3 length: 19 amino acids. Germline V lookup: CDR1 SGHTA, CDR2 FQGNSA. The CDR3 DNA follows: TGTGCCAGCAGTCTCGTGACTAGCGGGGGGCCAAGCTCCTACAATGAGCAGTTCTTC. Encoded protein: CASSLVTSGGPSSYNEQFF.